This T cell receptor (beta chain) was identified during a study of CXCR3-negative and CXCR3-positive naive CD8 T cells. Study-wide results and limits: Naive subsets showed comparable surface CD5, and TCR interaction strength was also inferred from TRB CDR3 physicochemistry. Diversity proved comparably high across both naive subsets and much lower in memory CD8+ cells. A higher hydrophobicity marked the TRB CDR3s of CXCR3-positive naive cells versus CXCR3-negative naive cells.

Through 5' RACE with UMI labels, the TRB cDNA libraries were prepared. Following a re-call of the 5' RACE reads, TCRdb has one entry per CDR3 protein and lacks DNA. The listing records some 130,000 distinct CDR3 sequences. CDR3 length equals 15 residues. Germline CDR1 is SGHTA and CDR2 is FQGTGA. Concerning this clonotype: Its antigen is as yet unknown.

Specimen: naive CXCR3+ CD8+ T cells from blood. Subset meaning: CD45RO-CCR7+CD27+CD95- naive CD8+ T cells expressing CXCR3 (TNR3+). The V call is TRBV7-3, the J call TRBJ2-3; without DNA, the TCRdb call of TRBD1 cannot be checked. The TCR comes from a human donor in good health. Some clones in this sample may be carry-over from other donors' samples. The CDR3 loop is CASSLMDISTDTQYF.